This T cell receptor (beta chain) was sequenced in a study of T cell responses to AZD1222 COVID-19 vaccine. Some clones are missing from TCRdb's copy, which holds only in-frame ones; the method was immunoSEQ multiplex PCR. This sample has around 99,000 clones, with 80% to 95% found just once. A single count supports this clone. Its specificity is unknown. This CDR3 is built from 17 residues. V was pared by 3 bases and J by 2 bases, with 8 bases of the junction left unmatched. Germline loops: CDR1 GTSNPN, CDR2 SVGIG (reference sequence). Study conclusions and caveats: Per reports, nearly half of all spike-specific TCRs target regions that are unmutated in variants. Seropositive AZD1222 recipients at baseline numbered only five or six. Spike-specific TCR breadth and depth rose after two AZD1222 doses. The donor group comprised mostly white British people and more females; the analysis possibly underestimated clonal diversity.

The rearrangement uses TRBV30 and TRBJ1-6; TRBD1 matches 9 bases. Sequenced here: peripheral blood, sampled 28 days after the second AZD1222 dose. The TCR sequence derives from an adult who received the AZD1222 COVID-19 vaccine. CDR3 residues: CAWSHPDRGTYNSPLHF. CDR3 nucleotides: TGTGCCTGGAGCCACCCGGACAGGGGAACCTATAATTCACCCCTCCACTTT.